This T cell receptor beta chain was identified in a study of early T cells in non-severe SARS-CoV-2 infection. Each CDR3 protein gets one entry after TCRdb re-called the 5' RACE reads with MiXCR. This table holds roughly 58,000 distinct CDR3 sequences, roughly 6.5% found once. Whole-study results and caveats: The study's VDJdb matching favored anti-spike CD8 responses and missed private and CD4 specificities.

Germline V gives CDR1 MNHEY, CDR2 SVGAGI. The CDR3 runs to 15 residues. V lost 5 bases and J lost 7, with 17 bases in between. This clonotype was seen repeatedly, ten times or more. Its antigen is not known. The rearrangement uses TRBV6-5 and TRBJ1-4; D may be TRBD1 (6 bases). The clonotype was recovered from an adult who was a healthcare worker with PCR-confirmed SARS-CoV-2 infection or an uninfected control (not recorded which). Source material: whole blood. The CDR3 sequence: CASSPLQGSGEKLFF. The CDR3 DNA reads TGTGCCAGCAGTCCCCTACAGGGTTCGGGTGAAAAACTGTTTTTT.